A single sample gave rise to the 3 T cell receptor beta chains below, sequenced in a study of shared clonotypes between healthy human individuals. Clones were read by immunoSEQ multiplex PCR, and TCRdb kept only the in-frame ones, dropping some. The table records millions of clones, more than 90% of them present only once. Sample: naive CD4+ T cells sorted from blood. Subset specified: CD45RA+ positively selected. Receptors originate from a man younger than 35 in good health.

V usage is TRBV30 and J usage is TRBJ2-7; 9 bases are shared with TRBD1. Germline CDR1 and CDR2: GTSNPN and SVGIG (reference sequence). J was trimmed by 2 bases and V by 2 bases; bases with no gene match: 16. The CDR3 is made up of 18 amino acids. CDR3 DNA sequence: TGTGCCTGGAGTCACATTAAGATCCCGGGACAGGGAGCCTACGAGCAGTACTTC. Its translation is CAWSHIKIPGQGAYEQYF.

V and J are TRBV12-2 and TRBJ2-1; the table assigns TRBD2, which was not confirmed against the DNA. TRBV12-2 is noted as a pseudogene. The CDR3 has 16 residues. The CDR3 DNA sequence: TGTGCAAGTCGCTTAGTGTCTAGTTTTTCCTACAATGAGCAGTTCTTC. It translates to CASRLVSSFSYNEQFF.

This chain connects TRBV6-1 to TRBJ1-5; no firm D call. The CDR3 extends over 15 amino acids. Germline CDR1 MNHNS, CDR2 SASEGT. The V gene lost 5 bases and the J gene lost 0 bases, with 11 bases spanning the gap. CDR3 nucleotide sequence: TGTGCCAGCAGTAGGACCGGGTATAGCAATCAGCCCCAGCATTTT. Its protein is CASSRTGYSNQPQHF.